The clone carrying this T cell receptor (beta chain) has ten or more counts. This sample is drawn from a study of T cells in Graves' hyperthyroidism and ophthalmopathy. Researchers amplified the TCR beta CDR3 regions from RNA transcripts. The TCR CDR3 first-round RT-PCR relied on the HTBI primer set. TCRdb analysed the multiplex PCR reads with MiXCR anew, one entry per CDR3 protein. The top ten hold 11% to 15% of the sample, which has fewer than 550,000 distinct CDR3 sequences, 15% to 19% seen once. The V gene lost 5 bases and the J gene lost 0 bases, with 6 bases spanning the gap. The CDR3 spans 12 residues. Germline CDR1 reads SGHRS; CDR2 reads YFSETQ.

This TCR was sampled from a woman aged 18 to 35 with Graves' hyperthyroidism. This chain connects TRBV5-1 to TRBJ2-7; no reliable D call. The specimen was blood. The DNA for the CDR3 is TGCGCCAGCAGTACGAGCTCCTACGAGCAGTACTTC. It encodes CASSTSSYEQYF.